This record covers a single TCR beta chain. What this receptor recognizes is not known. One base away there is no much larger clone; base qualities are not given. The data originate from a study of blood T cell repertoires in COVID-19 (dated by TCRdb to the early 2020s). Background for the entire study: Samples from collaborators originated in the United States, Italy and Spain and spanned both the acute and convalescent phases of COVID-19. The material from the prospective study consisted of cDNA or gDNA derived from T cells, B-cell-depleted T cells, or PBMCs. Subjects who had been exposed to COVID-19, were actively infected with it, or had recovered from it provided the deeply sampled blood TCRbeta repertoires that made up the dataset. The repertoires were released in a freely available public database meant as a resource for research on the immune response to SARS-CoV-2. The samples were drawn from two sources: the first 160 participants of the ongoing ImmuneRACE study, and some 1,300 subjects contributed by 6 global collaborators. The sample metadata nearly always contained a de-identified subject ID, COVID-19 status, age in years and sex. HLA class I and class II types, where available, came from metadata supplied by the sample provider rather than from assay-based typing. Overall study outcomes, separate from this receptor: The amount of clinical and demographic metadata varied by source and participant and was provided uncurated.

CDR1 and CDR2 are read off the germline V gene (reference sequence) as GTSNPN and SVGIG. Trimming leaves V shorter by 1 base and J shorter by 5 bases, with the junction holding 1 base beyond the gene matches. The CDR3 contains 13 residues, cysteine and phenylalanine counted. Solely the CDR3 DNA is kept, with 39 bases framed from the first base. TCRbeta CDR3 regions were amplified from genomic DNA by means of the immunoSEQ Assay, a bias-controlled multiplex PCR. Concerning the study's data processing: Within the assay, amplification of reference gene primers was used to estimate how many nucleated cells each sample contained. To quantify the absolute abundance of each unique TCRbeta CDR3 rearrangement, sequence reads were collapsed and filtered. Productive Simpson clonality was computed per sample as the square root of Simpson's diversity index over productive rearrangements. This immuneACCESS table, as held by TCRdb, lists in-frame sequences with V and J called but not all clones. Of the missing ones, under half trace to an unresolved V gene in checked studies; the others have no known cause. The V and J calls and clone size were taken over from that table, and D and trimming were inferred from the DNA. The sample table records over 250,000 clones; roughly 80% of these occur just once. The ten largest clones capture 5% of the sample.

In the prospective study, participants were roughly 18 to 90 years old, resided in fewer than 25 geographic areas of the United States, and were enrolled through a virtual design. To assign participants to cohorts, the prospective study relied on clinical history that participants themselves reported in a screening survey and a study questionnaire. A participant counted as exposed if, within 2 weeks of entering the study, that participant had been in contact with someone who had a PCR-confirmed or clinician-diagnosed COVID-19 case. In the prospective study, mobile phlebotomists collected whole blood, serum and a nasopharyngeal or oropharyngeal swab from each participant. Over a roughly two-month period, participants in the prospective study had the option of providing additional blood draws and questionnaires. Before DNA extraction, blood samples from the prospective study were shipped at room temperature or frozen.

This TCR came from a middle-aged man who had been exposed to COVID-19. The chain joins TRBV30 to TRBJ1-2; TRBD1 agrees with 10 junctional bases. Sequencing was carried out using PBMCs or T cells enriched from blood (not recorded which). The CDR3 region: CAWSGTGGYGYTF. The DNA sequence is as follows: TGTGCCTGGAGTGGGACAGGGGGGTATGGCTACACCTTC. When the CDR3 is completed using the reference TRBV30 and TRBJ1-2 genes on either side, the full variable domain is SQTIHQWPATLVQPVGSPLSLECTVEGTSNPNLYWYRQAAGRGLQLLFYSVGIGQISSEVPQNLSASRPQDRQFILSSKKLLLSDSGFYLCAWSGTGGYGYTFGSGTRLTVV.